A single sample gave rise to the 32 T cell receptor beta chains below, sequenced in a study of shared clonotypes between healthy human individuals. TCRdb keeps only in-frame clones here, not all; method: immunoSEQ multiplex PCR. The sample has some 980,000 clones; more than 75% are singletons. Sequencing was performed on memory CD4+ T cells sorted from blood. Subset given: CD45RA-negative fraction. All receptors come from a man in his late teens or twenties in good health.

Regarding this clone: This same CDR3 is encoded by further DNA sequences in the sample. The gene calls are TRBV18 and TRBJ2-2; no reliable D call. Looked up from germline, CDR1 is KGHSH and CDR2 is LQKENI. V was cut by 4 bases and J by 1 base, with 7 bases left in between. There are 14 residues in the CDR3. CDR3: CASSLGRNTGELFF. The CDR3 DNA reads TGTGCCAGCTCACTAGGGCGGAACACCGGGGAGCTGTTTTTT.

This clone appeared a few times. This CDR3 is also generated by other DNA sequences in the sample. V gene TRBV6-5 combines with J gene TRBJ1-5; a possible D gene is TRBD1 (5 bases). This CDR3 comprises 15 residues. V was pared by 2 bases and J by 1 base, with 9 bases between. The V gene's germline CDR1 is MNHEY and CDR2 SVGAGI. The CDR3 reads CASSYGAGSNQPQHF. The DNA for the CDR3 is TGTGCCAGCAGTTACGGGGCGGGGAGCAATCAGCCCCAGCATTTT.

The rearrangement links TRBV10-1 to TRBJ2-7, with 7 bases lining up with TRBD1. The germline V gene has CDR1 WNHNN and CDR2 SYGVQD (reference sequence). The CDR3 is 15 amino acids. Unmatched junction bases numbered 8, after V lost 3 bases and J lost 3 bases. The CDR3 DNA reads TGCGCCAGCAGTGAAACAGGGGCGGCGATCTACGAGCAGTACTTC. The encoded protein is CASSETGAAIYEQYF.

Here the CDR3 DNA reads TGCGCCAGCAGTGAGCTGGGCGAGCAGTACTTC. Residues: CASSELGEQYF. The V and J genes are TRBV10-2 and TRBJ2-7; no reliable D call. V lost 2 bases and J lost 6, with 5 bases in between. Germline V gene sequence: CDR1 WSHSY, CDR2 SAAADI. CDR3 length equals 11 residues.

The genes are TRBV5-1 and TRBJ2-3; 7 bases map to TRBD1. The CDR3 has 16 residues. Trimming took 4 bases from V and 3 from J; bases not matched to a gene: 11. The germline V gene encodes CDR1 SGHRS and CDR2 YFSETQ. CDR3 protein: CASSPETGFGTDTQYF. The CDR3 nucleotides read TGCGCCAGCAGCCCCGAGACAGGGTTCGGGACAGATACGCAGTATTTT.

Concerning this clone: This sample also contains other DNA sequences that code for the same CDR3. The chain has TRBV27 and TRBJ1-5; 7 bases map to TRBD1. The germline gives CDR1 MNHEY, CDR2 SMNVEV (reference sequence). V shed 1 base and J 4 bases; nucleotides not matched to a gene: 1. The CDR3 has 14 residues. The CDR3 loop reads CASSLYRGNQPQHF. CDR3 bases: TGTGCCAGCAGTTTATACAGGGGAAATCAGCCCCAGCATTTT.

Points on this clone: The identical CDR3 is also encoded by other nucleotide sequences in the sample. The CDR3 nucleotides are TGTGCCAGCAGCTTAGCGAGGCTTTCCTACGAGCAGTACTTC. Its protein product is CASSLARLSYEQYF. The chain combines TRBV7-2 with TRBJ2-7; D remains unclear. This CDR3 contains 14 residues. The germline V gene encodes CDR1 SGHTA and CDR2 FQGNSA. With 0 bases removed from V and 1 base from J, the gap between germline ends came to 7 bases. The entire variable domain, with the rest obtained from reference TRBV7-2 and TRBJ2-7, is as follows: GAGVSQSPSNKVTEKGKDVELRCDPISGHTALYWYRQSLGQGLEFLIYFQGNSAPDKSGLPSDRFSAERTGGSVSTLTIQRTQQEDSAVYLCASSLARLSYEQYFGPGTRLTVT.

This clone was seen a few times. The chain uses TRBV15 and TRBJ2-7, with a possible D match to TRBD2 (7 bases). CDR1 is LNHNV and CDR2 is YYDKDF in the germline V gene (reference sequence). The CDR3 length is 15 residues. Trimming took off 4 bases at V and 3 bases at J, with 16 bases between the two ends. CDR3 protein: CATSKGGVDSYEQYF. The CDR3, as DNA: TGTGCCACCAGCAAAGGGGGGGTGGACAGCTACGAGCAGTACTTC.

The chain uses TRBV19 and TRBJ2-4; D is possibly TRBD2 (6 bases). The CDR3 totals 15 residues. CDR1 and CDR2 (germline): LNHDA, SQIVND (reference sequence). Trimming took off 7 bases at V and 4 bases at J, with 17 bases between the two ends. CDR3: CASKAAGIAKNIQYF. Here the CDR3 DNA reads TGTGCCAGTAAAGCGGCGGGGATTGCGAAAAACATTCAGTACTTC.

The gene calls are TRBV27 and TRBJ1-6; 9 positions agree with TRBD1. The CDR3 sequence is 16 residues long. The junction had 10 bases not matched to a gene; V was cut back by 6 bases and J by 7 bases. Germline V lookup: CDR1 MNHEY, CDR2 SMNVEV (reference sequence). CDR3 residues: CASSILATGGNSPLHF. The CDR3 nucleotides read TGTGCCAGCAGCATTCTCGCGACAGGGGGGAATTCACCCCTCCACTTT.

The chain combines TRBV10-1 with TRBJ2-2, with 13 bases lining up with TRBD2. The ends lost 4 bases at V and 5 bases at J; junction bases unmatched: 4. The CDR3 spans 16 residues. Germline assignment: CDR1 WNHNN and CDR2 SYGVQD (reference sequence). CDR3: CASSGTSGRKTGELFF. DNA of the CDR3: TGCGCCAGCAGTGGGACTAGCGGGAGAAAAACCGGGGAGCTGTTTTTT.

CDR3 in DNA: TGTGCCACCAGCAGAGTGGGGCCGCGAGGAAACACCATATATTTT. Encoded protein: CATSRVGPRGNTIYF. The chain is built from TRBV15 and TRBJ1-3; tentative D call: TRBD1 (5 bases). The germline CDR1 and CDR2 sequences are LNHNV and YYDKDF (reference sequence). Deletions cut 1 base from V and 4 bases from J, with 11 bases between. This CDR3 spans 15 amino acids. Together with reference TRBV15 and TRBJ1-3, the CDR3 gives the full variable domain: DAMVIQNPRYQVTQFGKPVTLSCSQTLNHNVMYWYQQKSSQAPKLLFHYYDKDFNNEADTPDNFQSRRPNTSFCFLDIRSPGLGDTAMYLCATSRVGPRGNTIYFGEGSWLTVV.

This clone was observed once. The chain couples TRBV9 to TRBJ1-2; no firm D call. Trimming took 4 bases from V and 4 from J, leaving 20 bases between them. The CDR3 consists of 16 residues. Germline CDR1 is SGDLS and CDR2 is YYNGEE. The DNA of the CDR3 is TGTGCCAGCAGCTCCTCCAGTTTCCCGGAAGGCTATGGCTACACCTTC. Protein sequence: CASSSSSFPEGYGYTF.

This sequence joins TRBV28 and TRBJ1-2, with 7 nucleotides matching TRBD1. Germline values: CDR1 MDHEN, CDR2 SYDVKM. V shed 5 bases, J shed 4 bases, and the junction held 10 bases outside the gene matches. CDR3 length: 15 amino acids. Here the CDR3 reads CASSIGGDSFYGYTF. In DNA, the CDR3 is TGTGCCAGCAGTATAGGCGGGGACAGTTTCTATGGCTACACCTTC.

This sequence joins TRBV7-2 and TRBJ1-3; no definite D call. The germline gives CDR1 SGHTA, CDR2 FQGNSA. The CDR3 has 16 amino acids. V was trimmed by 0 bases and J by 2 bases, leaving 11 bases between them. The CDR3 DNA reads TGTGCCAGCAGCTTAGCTTCACCCTATACTGGAAACACCATATATTTT. This gives the protein CASSLASPYTGNTIYF.

The CDR3 here is CASSPTRQGTYGYTF. The CDR3 DNA is TGTGCCAGCAGCCCTACCCGACAGGGCACCTATGGCTACACCTTC. The rearrangement joins TRBV14 to TRBJ1-2; 7 bases are a match to TRBD1. Trimming removed 4 bases from V and 4 bases from J; junction bases left unmatched: 9. The CDR3 length is 15 residues. Germline CDR1 and CDR2: SGHDN and FVKESK.

The sample holds a few counts of this clone. V is TRBV7-9 and J is TRBJ2-1, with 7 bases lining up with TRBD2. Looked up from germline, CDR1 is SEHNR and CDR2 is FQNEAQ (reference sequence). The V segment lost 3 bases and the J segment 6 bases; nucleotides outside the gene matches: 2. The CDR3 contains 13 residues. Written as DNA, the CDR3 is TGTGCCAGCAGCTTCCCGGGGGGCAATGAGCAGTTCTTC. Its protein product is CASSFPGGNEQFF.

J is TRBJ2-5 and V is TRBV28, with D perhaps being TRBD1 or TRBD2 (5 bases each). Trimming removed 7 bases from V and 7 bases from J, with 16 bases in between. Per the germline V gene, CDR1 is MDHEN and CDR2 is SYDVKM. CDR3 length equals 13 residues. CDR3 residues: CASKRGVSATQYF. The CDR3 DNA reads TGTGCCAGCAAAAGAGGGGTTAGCGCGACCCAGTACTTC.

This chain connects TRBV6-1 to TRBJ2-7; D uncertain. The CDR3 totals 13 residues. CDR1 is MNHNS, CDR2 SASEGT, per germline. Between the trimmed V and J ends, which lost 5 bases and 4 bases, there was a span of 12 bases. CDR3 nucleotide sequence: TGTGCCAGCAGTAGAGGACCCCAATACGAGCAGTACTTC. Protein sequence: CASSRGPQYEQYF.

The sample holds a few counts of this clone. The V and J genes are TRBV5-4 and TRBJ2-3, with 7 bases matching TRBD1. The V gene end was trimmed by 4 bases and the J gene end by 5 bases; junction bases not matched to a gene: 7. The CDR3 covers 14 residues. Germline values: CDR1 SGHNT, CDR2 YYREEE (reference sequence). CDR3 amino acids: CASSRDSDGDTQYF. DNA of the CDR3: TGTGCCAGCAGCCGGGACAGTGACGGAGATACGCAGTATTTT. Full variable domain (rest looked up from reference TRBV5-4 and TRBJ2-3): ETGVTQSPTHLIKTRGQQVTLRCSSQSGHNTVSWYQQALGQGPQFIFQYYREEENGRGNFPPRFSGLQFPNYSSELNVNALELDDSALYLCASSRDSDGDTQYFGPGTRLTVL.

About this clone itself: This sample also contains other DNA sequences that code for the same CDR3. The chain is built from TRBV9 and TRBJ2-3, with a possible D match to TRBD2 (5 bases). This CDR3 has 16 residues. Germline CDR1 and CDR2: SGDLS and YYNGEE. V was cut by 0 bases and J by 1 base, with 12 bases left in between. CDR3 sequence: CASSVGSLVGTDTQYF. The DNA for the CDR3 is TGTGCCAGCAGCGTAGGATCACTAGTGGGCACAGATACGCAGTATTTT.

The CDR3 region is CASSPDRGLRTPLHF. DNA for the CDR3: TGCGCCAGCAGCCCGGACAGGGGCCTTAGAACACCCCTCCACTTT. The chain has TRBV10-2 and TRBJ1-6; TRBD1 aligns across 9 bases. V shed 6 bases and J 11 bases; nucleotides not matched to a gene: 11. The CDR3 runs to 15 residues. CDR1 WSHSY and CDR2 SAAADI come from the germline V gene.

V usage is TRBV28 and J usage is TRBJ1-2; the match to TRBD1 covers 7 bases. The CDR3 is 16 amino acids. CDR1 is MDHEN and CDR2 is SYDVKM in the germline V gene. Losses at the gene ends were 2 bases for V and 8 bases for J; bases not matched to a gene: 14. This CDR3 reads CASSLGGDSLLRGYTF. DNA of the CDR3: TGTGCCAGCAGTTTAGGAGGGGACAGCCTCCTTAGGGGCTACACCTTC.

CDR3 in DNA: TGTGCCAGCAGCTTTCTGGGTTGGGGACAGACTAGGAGCACTGGCTACACCTTC. It codes for CASSFLGWGQTRSTGYTF. The rearrangement links TRBV13 to TRBJ1-2, with 7 positions matching TRBD1. This CDR3 contains 18 residues. Germline CDR1 PRHDT, CDR2 FYEKMQ (reference sequence). V lost 3 bases and J lost 7; bases outside the gene matches: 20.

V usage is TRBV29-1 and J usage is TRBJ2-1; the D gene is possibly TRBD2 (6 bases). This CDR3 contains 16 residues. Trimming cost V 1 base and J 0 bases, with 13 bases left between them. Per the germline V gene, CDR1 is SQVTM and CDR2 is ANQGSEA. The CDR3 here is CSVEGGAGLSYNEQFF. CDR3 in DNA: TGCAGCGTTGAAGGGGGAGCGGGTCTCTCCTACAATGAGCAGTTCTTC.

The rearrangement links TRBV28 to TRBJ1-2; 11 bases align to TRBD1. The V gene's germline CDR1 is MDHEN and CDR2 SYDVKM. V lost 9 bases, J lost 7 bases, and 4 bases stayed unmatched. The CDR3 has 12 amino acids. CDR3 nucleotides: TGTGCCAGTGGACAGGGGGCAGGTGGCTACACCTTC. This gives the protein CASGQGAGGYTF.

The chain uses TRBV19 and TRBJ1-3; D might be TRBD1 (5 bases). The CDR3 has 15 amino acids. V lost 6 bases and J 0 bases, leaving 12 bases between the germline ends. Germline lookup yields CDR1 LNHDA and CDR2 SQIVND (reference sequence). This CDR3 reads CASRRTGTSGNTIYF. In DNA form, the CDR3 reads TGTGCCAGTAGGAGGACCGGGACCTCTGGAAACACCATATATTTT.

This CDR3 reads CASSWDRGNTEAFF. The CDR3 DNA sequence: TGCGCCAGCAGCTGGGACAGGGGGAACACTGAAGCTTTCTTT. The chain is built from TRBV5-1 and TRBJ1-1, with 10 bases lining up with TRBD1. The V gene's germline CDR1 is SGHRS and CDR2 YFSETQ. This CDR3 has 14 amino acids. V trimming: 3 bases; J trimming: 1 base; junction bases outside the gene matches: 0.

To note about this clone: The same CDR3 arises from other DNA sequences in this sample as well. CDR3 loop: CAISAQGNTEAFF. The CDR3 DNA reads TGTGCCATCAGCGCCCAGGGGAACACTGAAGCTTTCTTT. The chain couples TRBV10-3 to TRBJ1-1; tentatively, D is TRBD1 (5 bases). CDR3 length: 13 residues. V shed 6 bases and J shed 1 base, with 9 bases lying between them. CDR1 is ENHRY, CDR2 SYGVKD, per germline.

This chain's CDR3 is CAISGLEPGRTNTGELFF. The CDR3, as DNA: TGTGCCATCAGCGGATTAGAGCCGGGACGCACGAACACCGGGGAGCTGTTTTTT. The V gene is TRBV10-3, the J gene TRBJ2-2; D may correspond to TRBD1 or TRBD2 (5 bases each). Trimming took off 6 bases at V and 0 bases at J, with 20 bases between the two ends. Germline assignment: CDR1 ENHRY and CDR2 SYGVKD. This CDR3 region has 18 residues.

The rearrangement joins TRBV5-3 to TRBJ2-7, with TRBD2 matching over 12 bases. TRBV5-3 is treated as an ORF (open reading frame) with a function not yet certain. V shed 3 bases, J shed 1 base, and the junction held 14 bases outside the gene matches. This CDR3 has 19 amino acids. CDR3 loop: CARSSPLRLAGVGSYEQYF. The CDR3 DNA is TGTGCCAGAAGCTCCCCTCTACGACTAGCGGGAGTGGGGTCCTACGAGCAGTACTTC.

The chain employs TRBV30 and TRBJ1-4; no definite D call. The ends were cut back, 2 bases at V and 5 bases at J, with 9 bases in the middle. Germline V gives CDR1 GTSNPN, CDR2 SVGIG (reference sequence). The CDR3 is made up of 13 amino acids. CDR3 bases: TGTGCCTGGAGTTTTGGAGGGAATGAAAAACTGTTTTTT. It codes for CAWSFGGNEKLFF.